Described below is a single T cell receptor beta chain sequence and its context. No antigen is known for it. The data were obtained in a study of siplizumab effects on memory and regulatory T cells. Clones were sequenced by immunoSEQ multiplex PCR, and TCRdb holds only the in-frame ones, with some missing. The repertoire holds about 100,000 clones, with about 92% as singletons. Germline V gene lookup returns CDR1 ENHRY and CDR2 SYGVKD. CDR3 length: 16 amino acids. Trimming shortened V by 3 bases and J by 4 bases, and 17 bases separated the two germline ends. Findings and caveats of the study: Tregs proliferating in siplizumab cultures lacked confirmation of their suppressive function. There appeared to be greater diversity in naive T cells than in memory cells, and naive T cells seemed major contributors to the alloresponse. The study found that siplizumab significantly reduced alloreactive sequences traceable to unstimulated CD4+ memory cells. An assignable naive or memory phenotype was lacking in roughly 80-97% of proliferating CD4+ or CD8+ clones.

This rearrangement joins TRBV10-3 to TRBJ2-3; tentatively, D is TRBD2 (6 bases). Source material: Tregs sorted from blood. The source of this sequence is a human donor in good health. The CDR3 is CAISELSGSSADTQYF. In DNA form, the CDR3 reads TGTGCCATCAGTGAATTATCCGGGAGTTCAGCAGATACGCAGTATTTT.